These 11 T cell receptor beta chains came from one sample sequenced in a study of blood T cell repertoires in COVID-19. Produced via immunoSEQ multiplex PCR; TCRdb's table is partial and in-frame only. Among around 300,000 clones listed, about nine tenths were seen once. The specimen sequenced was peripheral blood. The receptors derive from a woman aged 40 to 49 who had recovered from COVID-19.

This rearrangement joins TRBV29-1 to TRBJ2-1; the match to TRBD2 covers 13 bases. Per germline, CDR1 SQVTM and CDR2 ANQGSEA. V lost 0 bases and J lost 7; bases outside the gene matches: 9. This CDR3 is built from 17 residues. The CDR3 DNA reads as TGCAGCGTTGAAGAACTAGCGGGAGGGCCGGGGGGAAATGAGCAGTTCTTC. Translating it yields CSVEELAGGPGGNEQFF.

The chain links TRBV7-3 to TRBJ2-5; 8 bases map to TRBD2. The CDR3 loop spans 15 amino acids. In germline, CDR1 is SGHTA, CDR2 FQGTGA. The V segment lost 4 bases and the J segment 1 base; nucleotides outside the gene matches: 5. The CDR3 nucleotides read TGTGCCAGCAGCTGGAGCGGGGGACTCCAAGAGACCCAGTACTTC. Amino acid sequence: CASSWSGGLQETQYF. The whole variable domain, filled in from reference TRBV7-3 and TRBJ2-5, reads GAGVSQTPSNKVTEKGKYVELRCDPISGHTALYWYRQSLGQGPEFLIYFQGTGAADDSGLPNDRFFAVRPEGSVSTLKIQRTERGDSAVYLCASSWSGGLQETQYFGPGTRLLVL.

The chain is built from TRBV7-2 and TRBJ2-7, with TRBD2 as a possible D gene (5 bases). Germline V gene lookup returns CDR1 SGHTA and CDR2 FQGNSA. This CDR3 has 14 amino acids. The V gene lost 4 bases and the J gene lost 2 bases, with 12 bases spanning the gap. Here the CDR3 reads CASSSQAATYEQYF. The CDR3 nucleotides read TGTGCCAGCAGCTCGCAAGCGGCCACCTACGAGCAGTACTTC. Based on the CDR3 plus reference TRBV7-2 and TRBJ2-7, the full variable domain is GAGVSQSPSNKVTEKGKDVELRCDPISGHTALYWYRQSLGQGLEFLIYFQGNSAPDKSGLPSDRFSAERTGGSVSTLTIQRTQQEDSAVYLCASSSQAATYEQYFGPGTRLTVT.

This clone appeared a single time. As DNA, the CDR3 is TGTGCCAGCAGCGCTACAGGGGGCGTTCAGCCCCAGCATTTT. Translating it yields CASSATGGVQPQHF. This chain connects TRBV2 to TRBJ1-5; TRBD1 aligns across 9 bases. This CDR3 is 14 amino acids long. Germline V gene sequence: CDR1 SNHLY, CDR2 FYNNEI. V lost 6 bases and J lost 6; bases outside the gene matches: 6. The entire variable domain, with the rest obtained from reference TRBV2 and TRBJ1-5, is as follows: EPEVTQTPSHQVTQMGQEVILRCVPISNHLYFYWYRQILGQKVEFLVSFYNNEISEKSEIFDDQFSVERPDGSNFTLKIRSTKLEDSAMYFCASSATGGVQPQHFGDGTRLSIL.

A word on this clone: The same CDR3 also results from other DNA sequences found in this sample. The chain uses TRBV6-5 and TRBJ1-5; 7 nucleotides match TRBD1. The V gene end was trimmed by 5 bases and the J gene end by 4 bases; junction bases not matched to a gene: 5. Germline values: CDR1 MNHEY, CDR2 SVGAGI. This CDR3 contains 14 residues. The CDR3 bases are TGTGCCAGCAGTCGACAGGGCGGGAATCAGCCCCAGCATTTT. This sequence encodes CASSRQGGNQPQHF.

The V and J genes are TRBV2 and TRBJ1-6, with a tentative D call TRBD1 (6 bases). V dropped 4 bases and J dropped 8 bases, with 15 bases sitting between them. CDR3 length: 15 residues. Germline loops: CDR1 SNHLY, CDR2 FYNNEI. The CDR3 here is CASSGPRGTDSPLHF. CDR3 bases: TGTGCCAGCAGTGGGCCCAGGGGAACGGATTCACCCCTCCACTTT.

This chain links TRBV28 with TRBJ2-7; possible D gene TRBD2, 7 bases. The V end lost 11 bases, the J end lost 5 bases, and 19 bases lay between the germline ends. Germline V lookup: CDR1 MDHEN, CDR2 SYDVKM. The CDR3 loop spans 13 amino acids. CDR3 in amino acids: CASMSGGQDEQYF. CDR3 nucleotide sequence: TGTGCCTCCATGTCGGGGGGCCAAGACGAGCAGTACTTC.

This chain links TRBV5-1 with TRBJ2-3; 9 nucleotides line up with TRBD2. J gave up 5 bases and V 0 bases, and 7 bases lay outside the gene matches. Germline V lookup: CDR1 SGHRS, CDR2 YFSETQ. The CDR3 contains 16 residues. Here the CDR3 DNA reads TGCGCCAGCAGCTTGGAAGTAGCGGGAGAGGGAGATACGCAGTATTTT. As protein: CASSLEVAGEGDTQYF.

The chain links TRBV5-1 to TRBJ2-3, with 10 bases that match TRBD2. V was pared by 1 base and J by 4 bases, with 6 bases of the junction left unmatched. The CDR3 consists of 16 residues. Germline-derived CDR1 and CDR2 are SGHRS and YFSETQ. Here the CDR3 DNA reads TGCGCCAGCAGCTTGTCGGCTAGCGGGAGCTCAGATACGCAGTATTTT. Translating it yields CASSLSASGSSDTQYF. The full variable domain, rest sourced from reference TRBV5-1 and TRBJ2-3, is KAGVTQTPRYLIKTRGQQVTLSCSPISGHRSVSWYQQTPGQGLQFLFEYFSETQRNKGNFPGRFSGRQFSNSRSEMNVSTLELGDSALYLCASSLSASGSSDTQYFGPGTRLTVL.

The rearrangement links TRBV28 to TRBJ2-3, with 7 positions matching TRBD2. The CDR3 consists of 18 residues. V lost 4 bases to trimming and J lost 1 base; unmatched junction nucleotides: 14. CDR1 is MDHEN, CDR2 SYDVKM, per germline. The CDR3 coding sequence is TGTGCCAGCAGTTCATTAGCGGGCGATCAAGCACGCACAGATACGCAGTATTTT. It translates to CASSSLAGDQARTDTQYF.

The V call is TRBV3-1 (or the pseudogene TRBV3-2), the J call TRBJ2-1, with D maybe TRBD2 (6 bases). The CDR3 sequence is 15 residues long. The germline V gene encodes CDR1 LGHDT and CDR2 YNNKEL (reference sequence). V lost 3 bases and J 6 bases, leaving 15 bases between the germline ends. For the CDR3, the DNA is TGTGCCAGCAGCCATCGTGGGACTGATCCCAATGAGCAGTTCTTC. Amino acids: CASSHRGTDPNEQFF.